These 10 T cell receptor beta chains were all obtained from the same sample, sequenced in a study of preoperative IRX-2 immunotherapy in early breast cancer. Documented treatment: preoperative locoregional IRX-2 cytokine immunotherapy. Sequencing was performed with immunoSEQ multiplex PCR; in TCRdb, only in-frame clones are kept and a portion is missing. The table records roughly 26,000 clones, 75% to 85% of them present only once. The starting material was lymph node tissue, obtained after IRX-2 immunotherapy. These receptors were taken from a human donor with breast cancer.

This rearrangement joins TRBV9 to TRBJ1-1; D uncertain. V was trimmed by 0 bases and J by 7 bases, leaving 13 bases between them. Germline CDR1 is SGDLS and CDR2 is YYNGEE. There are 14 residues in the CDR3. The CDR3 sequence is CASSVGPQWDEAFF. Written as DNA, the CDR3 is TGTGCCAGCAGCGTAGGACCCCAGTGGGATGAAGCTTTCTTT.

The chain has TRBV6-8 and TRBJ2-3; D is unclear. V was cut by 3 bases and J by 0 bases, with 13 bases left in between. The CDR3 is 16 residues long. CDR1 MNHGY and CDR2 SAAAGT come from the germline V gene. CDR3 amino acids: CASSYRTAPSTDTQYF. The CDR3 coding sequence is TGTGCCAGCAGTTATCGGACGGCCCCAAGCACAGATACGCAGTATTTT.

This chain uses TRBV29-1 with TRBJ1-2, with a possible D match to TRBD1 (6 bases). V was shortened by 2 bases and J by 3 bases, with 10 bases between the two germline ends. Germline V gives CDR1 SQVTM, CDR2 ANQGSEA. CDR3 size: 13 residues. This CDR3 is CSVETGYDYGYTF. The CDR3 nucleotides read TGCAGCGTTGAAACAGGGTATGACTATGGCTACACCTTC.

The chain links TRBV14 to TRBJ2-3, with D perhaps matching TRBD1 (6 bases). This CDR3 contains 17 residues. Trimming left V 0 bases short and J 5 bases short, with 18 bases between. CDR1 and CDR2 from the germline V gene are SGHDN and FVKESK. As DNA, the CDR3 is TGTGCCAGCAGCCAAGATAGGGGGACACTTTCCATAGATACGCAGTATTTT. It encodes CASSQDRGTLSIDTQYF.

The genes are TRBV14 and TRBJ2-2; D might be TRBD2 (6 bases). CDR3 size: 17 residues. Germline CDR1 and CDR2: SGHDN and FVKESK. Trimming removed 3 bases from V and 3 bases from J, with 17 bases in between. The CDR3 sequence is CASSHLVGTRDTGELFF. CDR3 in DNA: TGTGCCAGCAGCCACCTAGTCGGGACTCGTGACACCGGGGAGCTGTTTTTT.

The chain couples TRBV5-1 to TRBJ2-2; 12 nucleotides agree with TRBD1. The CDR3 extends over 16 amino acids. CDR1 and CDR2 from the germline V gene are SGHRS and YFSETQ. Unmatched junction bases numbered 5, after V lost 4 bases and J lost 4 bases. This CDR3 reads CASSTGTGGGTGELFF. CDR3 coding DNA: TGCGCCAGCAGCACCGGGACAGGGGGCGGCACCGGGGAGCTGTTTTTT.

V and J are TRBV5-1 and TRBJ2-7; D perhaps matches TRBD1 (6 bases). CDR1 and CDR2 from the germline V gene are SGHRS and YFSETQ. This CDR3 spans 14 amino acids. The V and J ends lost 2 bases and 1 base respectively, with 10 bases between them. The CDR3 DNA follows: TGCGCCAGCAGCTTCCTGACAGGTTCCTACGAGCAGTACTTC. Its protein is CASSFLTGSYEQYF.

The J gene is TRBJ1-1, the V gene TRBV18, with D tentatively TRBD1 (5 bases). CDR1 and CDR2 (germline): KGHSH, LQKENI. V shed 3 bases and J shed 0 bases, with 8 bases lying between them. This CDR3 is built from 14 residues. CDR3 sequence reads: CASSPSGMNTEAFF. CDR3 bases: TGTGCCAGCTCACCTTCAGGGATGAACACTGAAGCTTTCTTT.

The chain has TRBV18 and TRBJ1-2; tentatively, D is TRBD1 (5 bases). Trimming took off 6 bases at V and 5 bases at J, with 16 bases between the two ends. CDR1 KGHSH and CDR2 LQKENI come from the germline V gene. This CDR3 is 14 amino acids long. The CDR3 reads CASSPATASYGYTF. CDR3 bases: TGTGCCAGCTCGCCAGCGACAGCTAGTTATGGCTACACCTTC.

This clone was counted once. The chain has TRBV6-8 and TRBJ2-1; 9 nucleotides agree with TRBD1. Trimming cost V 5 bases and J 13 bases; bases outside gene matches: 12. There are 14 residues in the CDR3. The germline gives CDR1 MNHGY, CDR2 SAAAGT. DNA of the CDR3: TGTGCCAGCAGTGACATGGGACAGGGCGACGTACAGTTCTTC. It is translated as CASSDMGQGDVQFF.